What follows is one TCR beta chain and its context. As yet, its antigen is unknown. The sample is drawn from a study of post-analysis software for immune sequencing data. Overall study results and limits: TRBV segments more frequent in patients than in controls numbered five and included TRBV5-6, TRBV5-1 and TRBV20-1.

TCR beta libraries were prepared from cDNA with unique molecular identifiers. TCRdb reprocessed the PCR reads via MiXCR and lists one record per CDR3 protein. The data show around 400,000 distinct CDR3 sequences, approximately 37% seen once. The trim removed 7 bases at V and 10 bases at J, leaving 11 bases unmatched. The CDR3 runs to 14 residues. The sequencing sample was made of blood. This sequence joins TRBV12-3 or TRBV12-4 and TRBJ2-1; 9 positions match TRBD1. The origin of this receptor is a girl aged 2-10 years with multiple sclerosis. CDR3 DNA: TGTGCCAGCACCAGGGGACAGGGTGCGGGAGAGCAGTTCTTC. It encodes CASTRGQGAGEQFF.